The rows below give T cell receptor beta chains drawn from one sample of a study of cytomegalovirus exposure and HLA in healthy donors. Some clones are missing from TCRdb's copy, which holds only in-frame ones; the method was immunoSEQ multiplex PCR. The sample contains 80,000 to 95,000 clones, over 55% of which appear only once. Sequenced input: PBMCs. The receptors here all came from a woman aged 30 to 39 in good health and CMV-seronegative. The CDR3 runs from the conserved cysteine through the conserved F or W. The D gene is left open where the match is weak. Some rows have no size entry. The others give once, few or many, or a class for an expanded clone.

j_call | d_call | v_call | clone_size | cdr3_aa | cdr3_nt
TRBJ1-1 | NA | TRBV7-9 | NA | CSSSLTGSKAFF | TGTTCCAGCAGCTTAACGGGAAGCAAGGCTTTCTTT
TRBJ1-4 | TRBD1 | TRBV5-1 | few | CASSRTGGEEKLFF | TGCGCCAGCAGCAGGACAGGGGGCGAAGAAAAACTGTTTTTT
TRBJ1-2 | NA | TRBV27 | NA | CATRDDSLYGYTF | TGTGCCACCAGAGACGACAGCCTCTATGGCTACACCTTC
TRBJ2-6 | NA | TRBV7-7 | NA | CASSLTPTYSGANVLTF | TGTGCCAGCAGCTTGACGCCTACCTACTCTGGGGCTAACGTCCTGACTTTC
TRBJ1-2 | TRBD1 | TRBV6-6 | NA | CASSLTGEGYTF | TGTGCCAGCAGTTTAACAGGGGAAGGCTACACCTTC
TRBJ1-1 | NA | TRBV6-5 | NA | CASSTGSRNTEAFF | TGTGCCAGCAGTACGGGAAGTAGGAACACTGAAGCTTTCTTT
TRBJ2-7 | TRBD1 | TRBV5-1 | NA | CASSPGQGIDEQYF | TGCGCCAGCAGCCCTGGACAGGGTATCGACGAGCAGTACTTC
TRBJ2-7 | NA | TRBV5-6 | NA | CASSPGWGDYEQYF | TGTGCCAGCAGCCCCGGCTGGGGGGACTACGAGCAGTACTTC
TRBJ2-1 | NA | TRBV6-5 | NA | CASKEGGGGEQFF | TGTGCCAGCAAAGAGGGGGGGGGCGGTGAGCAGTTCTTC
TRBJ2-7 | TRBD1 | TRBV29-1 | NA | CSVMTGGAYEQYF | TGCAGCGTTATGACAGGGGGCGCCTACGAGCAGTACTTC
TRBJ1-1 | NA | TRBV7-2 | NA | CASSLAAAQNTEAFF | TGTGCCAGCAGCTTAGCTGCAGCGCAGAACACTGAAGCTTTCTTT
TRBJ2-7 | NA | TRBV28 | NA | CAIEDRGVAGGIYF | NA
TRBJ1-1 | NA | TRBV18 | NA | CASSPNVMNTEAFF | TGTGCCAGCTCACCAAATGTTATGAACACTGAAGCTTTCTTT
TRBJ1-1 | NA | TRBV14 | once | CASSQGGIGTEAFF | TGTGCCAGCAGCCAAGGCGGGATAGGCACTGAAGCTTTCTTT
TRBJ1-2 | TRBD1 | TRBV10-3 | NA | CAISKRPGQETVGYTF | TGTGCCATCAGTAAACGACCGGGACAGGAGACCGTCGGCTACACCTTC
TRBJ2-7 | NA | TRBV28 | NA | CASSLQGTAGEQYF | TGTGCCAGCAGCCTCCAGGGGACGGCGGGCGAGCAGTACTTC
TRBJ1-2 | TRBD1 | TRBV10-3 | NA | CAITGQVSYGYTF | TGTGCCATAACAGGACAGGTGTCCTATGGCTACACCTTC
TRBJ1-1 | NA | TRBV7-8 | medium-sized | CASSPSGAITEAFF | TGTGCCAGCAGCCCTTCGGGAGCGATCACTGAAGCTTTCTTT
TRBJ2-7 | TRBD1 | TRBV7-9 | NA | CASSQWGQGFSYEQYF | TGTGCCAGCAGCCAATGGGGACAGGGATTCTCCTACGAGCAGTACTTC
TRBJ1-1 | NA | TRBV30 | few | CAGGGFEAFF | TGTGCCGGGGGAGGGTTTGAAGCTTTCTTT
TRBJ1-1 | NA | TRBV11-2 | NA | CASSLGADRYMNTEAFF | TGTGCCAGCAGCTTAGGGGCTGACAGGTACATGAACACTGAAGCTTTCTTT
TRBJ2-1 | TRBD2 | TRBV4-2 | NA | CASSPRLTSGFYNEQFF | TGTGCCAGCAGCCCCCGATTGACTAGCGGGTTCTACAATGAGCAGTTCTTC
TRBJ2-2 | NA | TRBV6-4 | once | CASSSHAGDNTGELFF | TGTGCCAGCAGTAGTCATGCGGGCGATAACACCGGGGAGCTGTTTTTT
TRBJ1-2 | NA | TRBV28 | NA | CASSLGRNYGYTF | TGTGCCAGCAGTTTGGGCAGGAACTATGGCTACACCTTC